A single sample gave rise to the 21 T cell receptor beta chains below, sequenced in a study of cytomegalovirus exposure and HLA in healthy donors. Primers: 60 Vbeta forward and 13 Jbeta reverse. TCRdb's copy holds only in-frame clones and misses some; the assay was immunoSEQ multiplex PCR. The sample lists 120,000 to 150,000 clones, approximately 71% seen once, with 2.5% to 4% in the top ten. The specimen sequenced was PBMCs. The source of these receptors is a man aged 35 to 55 in good health and CMV-seronegative.

This clone was seen a few times. V gene TRBV6-1 combines with J gene TRBJ2-3; D is uncertain. CDR3 length: 14 amino acids. With 1 base removed from V and 1 base from J, the gap between germline ends came to 6 bases. The germline V gene encodes CDR1 MNHNS and CDR2 SASEGT. CDR3 region: CASSEDGRTDTQYF. CDR3 in DNA: TGTGCCAGCAGTGAAGACGGTCGCACAGATACGCAGTATTTT.

This chain uses TRBV21-1 with TRBJ1-5. TRBV21-1 is assigned pseudogene status. The CDR3 loop spans 12 amino acids. The CDR3 is CASSKTNLTQHF. The CDR3 DNA sequence: TGTGCCAGCAGCAAAACCAATCTAACCCAGCATTTT.

This clone was counted between two and nine times. The V call is TRBV2, the J call TRBJ1-1, with 7 nucleotides matching TRBD1. Germline V gives CDR1 SNHLY, CDR2 FYNNEI. The CDR3 contains 13 residues. The V gene end was trimmed by 7 bases and the J gene end by 10 bases; junction bases not matched to a gene: 12. CDR3 nucleotide sequence: TGTGCCAGCAATACAGGGGCCGTAAGGGGAGCTTTCTTT. This encodes CASNTGAVRGAFF.

The J gene is TRBJ2-2, the V gene TRBV6-5; D not resolved. The CDR3 length is 11 residues. Germline V gene lookup returns CDR1 MNHEY and CDR2 SVGAGI. V dropped 7 bases and J dropped 4 bases, with 4 bases sitting between them. The CDR3 region is CASTPTGELFF. Written as DNA, the CDR3 is TGTGCCAGCACTCCCACCGGGGAGCTGTTTTTT.

This sequence joins TRBV7-6 and TRBJ2-3, with D possibly TRBD1 on 6 matching bases. V lost 5 bases and J lost 1, with 16 bases in between. This CDR3 comprises 16 residues. Germline-derived CDR1 and CDR2 are SGHVS and FNYEAQ. The CDR3 region has the DNA TGTGCCAGCAGCCTTCGACAGGCCTCGGGCACAGATACGCAGTATTTT. Protein sequence: CASSLRQASGTDTQYF.

The gene calls are TRBV6-5 and TRBJ2-5, with 7 nucleotides matching TRBD1. Germline CDR1 reads MNHEY; CDR2 reads SVGAGI. The CDR3 loop spans 14 amino acids. The J segment lost 6 bases and the V segment lost 6 bases, leaving 10 bases of the junction unmatched. The CDR3 here is CASRKDRAQQTQYF. CDR3 bases: TGTGCCAGCAGGAAAGACAGGGCCCAGCAGACCCAGTACTTC.

The chain links TRBV11-2 to TRBJ2-3, with D tentatively TRBD1 (5 bases). This CDR3 is built from 15 residues. Germline V gene lookup returns CDR1 SGHAT and CDR2 FQNNGV. Between the trimmed V and J ends, which lost 5 bases and 0 bases, there was a span of 12 bases. The CDR3: CASSQDTTSTDTQYF. CDR3 in DNA: TGTGCCAGCAGCCAGGACACGACTAGCACAGATACGCAGTATTTT.

The rearrangement links TRBV12-5 to TRBJ2-2, with TRBD1 matching over 7 bases. The J segment lost 3 bases and the V segment lost 5 bases, leaving 6 bases of the junction unmatched. Looked up from germline, CDR1 is LGHNT and CDR2 is FRNRAP. This CDR3 is built from 15 residues. CDR3 DNA: TGTGCTAGTGGTATCGGTACAGGGGACACCGGGGAGCTGTTTTTT. Protein: CASGIGTGDTGELFF.

J is TRBJ1-2 and V is TRBV28, with D perhaps matching TRBD1 (6 bases). CDR1 and CDR2 from the germline V gene are MDHEN and SYDVKM. V was shortened by 5 bases and J by 1 base, with 17 bases between the two germline ends. The CDR3 is 16 residues long. The CDR3 coding sequence is TGTGCCAGCAGTCCCCTGGACAGTTCCTTTAACTATGGCTACACCTTC. Translation: CASSPLDSSFNYGYTF.

CDR3 protein: CASSLQGYNEQFF. The CDR3 DNA sequence: TGTGCCAGCAGCTTACAGGGGTACAATGAGCAGTTCTTC. This sequence joins TRBV11-3 and TRBJ2-1, with D perhaps matching TRBD1 (6 bases). This CDR3 spans 13 amino acids. Germline V gene data show CDR1 as SGHNT and CDR2 as YENEEA. V was shortened by 2 bases and J by 4 bases, with 6 bases between the two germline ends.

The sample holds a few counts of this clone. The V call is TRBV10-3, the J call TRBJ1-2, with 8 bases that match TRBD1. Germline CDR1 and CDR2: ENHRY and SYGVKD. V shed 7 bases, J shed 2 bases, and the junction held 12 bases outside the gene matches. The CDR3 has 16 residues. CDR3 amino acids: CAITSDRADLNYGYTF. The CDR3 DNA follows: TGTGCCATCACTTCGGACAGGGCTGATTTAAACTATGGCTACACCTTC.

This clone was seen once. V usage is TRBV9 and J usage is TRBJ1-1, with D hard to call. The CDR3 contains 14 residues. Trimming removed 7 bases from V and 1 base from J, with 14 bases in between. The germline gives CDR1 SGDLS, CDR2 YYNGEE. The CDR3 DNA sequence: TGTGCCAGCGCCCAATCCGGAGCGAACACTGAAGCTTTCTTT. Protein sequence: CASAQSGANTEAFF. The full variable domain, completed using reference TRBV9 and TRBJ1-1, is DSGVTQTPKHLITATGQRVTLRCSPRSGDLSVYWYQQSLDQGLQFLIQYYNGEERAKGNILERFSAQQFPDLHSELNLSSLELGDSALYFCASAQSGANTEAFFGQGTRLTVV.

The chain joins TRBV7-8 to TRBJ2-7; 7 bases are a match to TRBD1. There are 14 residues in the CDR3. Losses at the gene ends were 1 base for V and 7 bases for J; bases not matched to a gene: 7. Germline assignment: CDR1 SGHVS and CDR2 FQNEAQ. CDR3 in amino acids: CASSLDTGVWEQYF. In nucleotides, the CDR3 is TGTGCCAGCAGCTTAGACACAGGGGTATGGGAGCAGTACTTC.

This clone was seen just once. The chain joins TRBV29-1 to TRBJ2-2, with 8 bases that match TRBD1. CDR3 length equals 13 residues. Per the germline V gene, CDR1 is SQVTM and CDR2 is ANQGSEA. J lost 6 bases, V lost 3 bases, and 3 bases had no gene match. The CDR3 region has the DNA TGCAGCGTTGACAGGGGGCATGCCGGGGAGCTGTTTTTT. It codes for CSVDRGHAGELFF.

The chain uses TRBV28 and TRBJ1-3; 10 nucleotides line up with TRBD1. This CDR3 spans 15 amino acids. Trimming cost V 6 bases and J 2 bases; bases outside gene matches: 4. Germline V lookup: CDR1 MDHEN, CDR2 SYDVKM. The CDR3 DNA sequence: TGTGCCAGCAGCTCGGACAGGGGGGCTGGAAACACCATATATTTT. Translation gives CASSSDRGAGNTIYF.

The chain has TRBV10-3 and TRBJ1-5; D gene ambiguous. With 5 bases removed from V and 9 bases from J, the gap between germline ends came to 29 bases. Looked up from germline, CDR1 is ENHRY and CDR2 is SYGVKD. This CDR3 spans 18 amino acids. CDR3 in DNA: TGTGCCATCAGTAGTATGGGCCAAAAGAACGTTTATCATGCGCCCCAGCATTTT. It yields the protein CAISSMGQKNVYHAPQHF.

This chain uses TRBV4-2 with TRBJ2-1; perhaps TRBD1 as D (6 bases). V lost 1 base to trimming and J lost 3 bases, with 10 bases between them. The CDR3 runs to 15 residues. Germline CDR1 is LGHNA and CDR2 is YNFKEQ. CDR3 DNA sequence: TGTGCCAGCAGCCAAGTACAGGGCTACTACAATGAGCAGTTCTTC. This sequence encodes CASSQVQGYYNEQFF.

The chain recombines TRBV7-3 with TRBJ2-3, with D perhaps matching TRBD2 (6 bases). Trimming cost V 0 bases and J 6 bases, with 10 bases left between them. The germline V gene has CDR1 SGHTA and CDR2 FQGTGA. This CDR3 has 14 amino acids. The CDR3 bases are TGTGCCAGCAGCTTAACGGGGGGTAGGGATACGCAGTATTTT. Amino acids: CASSLTGGRDTQYF.

This clone has just one count. The chain joins TRBV18 to TRBJ1-1, with D hard to call. This CDR3 has 13 amino acids. Trimming left V 5 bases short and J 2 bases short, with 9 bases between. From germline, CDR1 is KGHSH and CDR2 LQKENI. The CDR3 DNA is TGTGCCAGCTCAGGGCAGAGTAACACTGAAGCTTTCTTT. Translation: CASSGQSNTEAFF.

This clone was found once. The CDR3 DNA reads as TGTGCCAGCAGTTACTCTGGGACAGGACCGCCGGACACCTTC. Translated: CASSYSGTGPPDTF. The chain employs TRBV6-5 and TRBJ1-2, with 8 nucleotides matching TRBD1. CDR1 MNHEY and CDR2 SVGAGI come from the germline V gene. With 0 bases clipped from V and 12 bases from J, the junction kept 9 bases outside the gene matches. This CDR3 comprises 14 residues.

This clone appeared a few times. The chain combines TRBV5-1 with TRBJ1-1; D is unclear. The germline V gene has CDR1 SGHRS and CDR2 YFSETQ. This CDR3 has 14 amino acids. Trimming cost V 2 bases and J 3 bases, with 11 bases left between them. CDR3 loop: CASSLEGWDTEAFF. Here the CDR3 DNA reads TGCGCCAGCAGCTTAGAGGGTTGGGACACTGAAGCTTTCTTT.